Given below is one TCR beta chain in context. 60 Vbeta and 13 Jbeta primers were used in PCR. The table came from immunoSEQ multiplex PCR; TCRdb's copy has only in-frame clones and leaves some out. The sample includes 110,000 to 150,000 clones. This entry belongs to a study of cytomegalovirus exposure and HLA in healthy donors. The germline V gene has CDR1 SGHAT and CDR2 FQNNGV. Trimming shortened V by 4 bases and J by 2 bases, and 12 bases separated the two germline ends. The CDR3 is 14 amino acids. The chain couples TRBV11-2 to TRBJ2-7; possibly TRBD1 for D (6 bases). Material for sequencing was PBMCs. The receptor was isolated from a male donor in good health and CMV-seronegative. The CDR3 DNA reads TGTGCCAGCAGCTCGAACAGGGTCGCCTACGAGCAGTACTTC. It yields the protein CASSSNRVAYEQYF.